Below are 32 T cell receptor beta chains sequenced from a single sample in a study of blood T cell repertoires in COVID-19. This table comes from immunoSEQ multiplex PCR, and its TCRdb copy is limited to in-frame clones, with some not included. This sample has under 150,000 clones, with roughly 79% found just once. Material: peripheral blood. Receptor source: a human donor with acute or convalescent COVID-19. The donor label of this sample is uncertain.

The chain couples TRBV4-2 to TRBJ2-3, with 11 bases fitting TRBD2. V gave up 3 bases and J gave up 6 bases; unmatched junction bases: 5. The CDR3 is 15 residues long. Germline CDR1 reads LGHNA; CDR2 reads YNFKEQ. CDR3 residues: CASSQLLAGDDTQYF. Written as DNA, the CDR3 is TGTGCCAGCAGCCAGCTACTAGCGGGGGATGATACGCAGTATTTT.

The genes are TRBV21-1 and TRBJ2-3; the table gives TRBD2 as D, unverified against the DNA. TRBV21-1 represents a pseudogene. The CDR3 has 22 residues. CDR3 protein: CASSKAGFKRQRSVKTTDTQYF. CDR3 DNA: TGTGCCAGCAGCAAAGCCGGGTTCAAAAGGCAGCGCTCGGTTAAGACCACAGATACGCAGTATTTT.

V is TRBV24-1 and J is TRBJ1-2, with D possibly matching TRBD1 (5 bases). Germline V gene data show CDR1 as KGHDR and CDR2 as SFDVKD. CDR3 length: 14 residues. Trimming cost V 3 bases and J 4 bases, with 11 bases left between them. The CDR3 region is CATSDQGGIYGYTF. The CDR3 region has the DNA TGTGCCACCAGTGATCAGGGAGGAATCTATGGCTACACCTTC.

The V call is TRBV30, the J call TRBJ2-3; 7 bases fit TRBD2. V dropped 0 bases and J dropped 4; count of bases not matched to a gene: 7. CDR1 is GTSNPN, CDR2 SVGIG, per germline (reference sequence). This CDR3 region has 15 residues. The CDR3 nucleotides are TGTGCCTGGAGTGTACGGGGGGTGGCACCAGATACGCAGTATTTT. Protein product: CAWSVRGVAPDTQYF.

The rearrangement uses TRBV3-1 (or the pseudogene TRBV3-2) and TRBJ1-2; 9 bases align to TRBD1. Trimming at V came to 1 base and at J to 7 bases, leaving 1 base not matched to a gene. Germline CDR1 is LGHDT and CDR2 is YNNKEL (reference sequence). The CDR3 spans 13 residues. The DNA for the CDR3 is TGTGCCAGCAGCCAAGGGGGACAGGGTGGCTACACCTTC. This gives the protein CASSQGGQGGYTF.

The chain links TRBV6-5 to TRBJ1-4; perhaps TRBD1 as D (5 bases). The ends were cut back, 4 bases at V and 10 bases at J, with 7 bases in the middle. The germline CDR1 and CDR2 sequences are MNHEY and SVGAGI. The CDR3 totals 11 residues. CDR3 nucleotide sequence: TGTGCCAGCAGTTTCGGGGGAAAACTGTTTTTT. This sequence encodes CASSFGGKLFF.

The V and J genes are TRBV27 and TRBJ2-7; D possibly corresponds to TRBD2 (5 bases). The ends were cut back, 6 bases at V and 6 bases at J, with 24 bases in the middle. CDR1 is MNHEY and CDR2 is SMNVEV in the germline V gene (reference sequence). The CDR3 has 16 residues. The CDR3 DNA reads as TGTGCCAGCAGAAGAGTAGCGACCTGGACCGCTGGCGAGCAGTACTTC. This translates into CASRRVATWTAGEQYF.

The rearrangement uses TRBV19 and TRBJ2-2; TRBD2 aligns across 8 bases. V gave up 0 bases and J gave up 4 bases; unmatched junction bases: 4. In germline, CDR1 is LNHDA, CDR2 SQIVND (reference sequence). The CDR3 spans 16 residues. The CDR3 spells CASSIEGLAGTGELFF. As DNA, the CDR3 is TGTGCCAGTAGTATAGAAGGGCTAGCGGGCACCGGGGAGCTGTTTTTT.

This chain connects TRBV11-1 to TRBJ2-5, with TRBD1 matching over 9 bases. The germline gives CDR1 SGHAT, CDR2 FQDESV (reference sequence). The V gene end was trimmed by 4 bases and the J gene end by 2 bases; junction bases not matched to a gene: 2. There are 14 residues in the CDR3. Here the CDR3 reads CASSSGQGQETQYF. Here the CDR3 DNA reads TGTGCCAGCAGCTCGGGACAGGGTCAAGAGACCCAGTACTTC. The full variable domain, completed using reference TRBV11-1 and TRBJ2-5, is EAEVAQSPRYKITEKSQAVAFWCDPISGHATLYWYRQILGQGPELLVQFQDESVVDDSQLPKDRFSAERLKGVDSTLKIQPAELGDSAMYLCASSSGQGQETQYFGPGTRLLVL.

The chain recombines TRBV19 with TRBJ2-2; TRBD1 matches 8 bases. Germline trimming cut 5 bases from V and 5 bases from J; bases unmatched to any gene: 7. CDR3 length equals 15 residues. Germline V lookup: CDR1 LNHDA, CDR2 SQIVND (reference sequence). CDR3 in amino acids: CASSPETGVTGELFF. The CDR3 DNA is TGTGCCAGTAGTCCAGAGACAGGGGTGACCGGGGAGCTGTTTTTT.

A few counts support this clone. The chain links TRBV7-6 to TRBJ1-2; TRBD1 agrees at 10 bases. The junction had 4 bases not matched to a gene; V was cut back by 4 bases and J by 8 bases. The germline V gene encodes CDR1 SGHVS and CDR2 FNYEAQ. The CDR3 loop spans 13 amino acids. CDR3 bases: TGTGCCAGCAGCTGGACAGGGGGGGAAGGCTACACCTTC. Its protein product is CASSWTGGEGYTF.

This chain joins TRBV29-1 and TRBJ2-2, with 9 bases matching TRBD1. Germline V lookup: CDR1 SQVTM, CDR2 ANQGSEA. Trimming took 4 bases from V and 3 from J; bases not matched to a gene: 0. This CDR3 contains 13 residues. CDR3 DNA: TGCAGCGTTGGGACAGGGGACACCGGGGAGCTGTTTTTT. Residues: CSVGTGDTGELFF.

DNA of the CDR3: TGCGCCAGCAGCTCCGGGACTAGTTTTCACAATGAGCAGTTCTTC. Protein: CASSSGTSFHNEQFF. J is TRBJ2-1 and V is TRBV5-1, with 8 bases lining up with TRBD2. There are 15 residues in the CDR3. V trimming: 3 bases; J trimming: 5 bases; junction bases outside the gene matches: 7. CDR1 and CDR2 (germline): SGHRS, YFSETQ.

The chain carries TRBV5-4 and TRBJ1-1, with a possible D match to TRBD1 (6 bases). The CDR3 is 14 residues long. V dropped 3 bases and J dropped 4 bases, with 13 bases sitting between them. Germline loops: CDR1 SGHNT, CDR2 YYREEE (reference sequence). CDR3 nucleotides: TGTGCCAGCAGCTCACAGGGAGGGAGCACTGAAGCTTTCTTT. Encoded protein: CASSSQGGSTEAFF.

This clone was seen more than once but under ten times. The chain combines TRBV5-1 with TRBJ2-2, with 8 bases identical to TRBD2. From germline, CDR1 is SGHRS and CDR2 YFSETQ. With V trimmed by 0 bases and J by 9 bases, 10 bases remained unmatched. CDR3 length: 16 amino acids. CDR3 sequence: CASSLVGSGGSRELFF. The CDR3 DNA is TGCGCCAGCAGCTTGGTAGGCAGCGGGGGCTCTAGGGAGCTGTTTTTT.

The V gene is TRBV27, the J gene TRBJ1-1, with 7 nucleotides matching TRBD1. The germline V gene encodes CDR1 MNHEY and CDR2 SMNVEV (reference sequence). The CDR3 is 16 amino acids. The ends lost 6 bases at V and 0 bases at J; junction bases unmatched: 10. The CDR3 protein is CASSLRQGRMNTEAFF. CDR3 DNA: TGTGCCAGCAGCTTAAGACAGGGAAGAATGAACACTGAAGCTTTCTTT.

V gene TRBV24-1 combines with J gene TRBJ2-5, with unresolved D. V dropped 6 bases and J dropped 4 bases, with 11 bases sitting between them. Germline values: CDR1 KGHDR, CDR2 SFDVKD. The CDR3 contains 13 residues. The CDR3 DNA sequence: TGTGCCACCAGTCTCACCCCCGGAGAGACCCAGTACTTC. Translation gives CATSLTPGETQYF.

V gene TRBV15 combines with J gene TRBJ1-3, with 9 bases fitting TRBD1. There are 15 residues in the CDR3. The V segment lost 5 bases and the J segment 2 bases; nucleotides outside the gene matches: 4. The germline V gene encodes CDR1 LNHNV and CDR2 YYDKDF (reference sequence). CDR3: CATSPGTGTGNTIYF. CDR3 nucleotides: TGTGCCACCAGCCCCGGGACAGGGACTGGAAACACCATATATTTT.

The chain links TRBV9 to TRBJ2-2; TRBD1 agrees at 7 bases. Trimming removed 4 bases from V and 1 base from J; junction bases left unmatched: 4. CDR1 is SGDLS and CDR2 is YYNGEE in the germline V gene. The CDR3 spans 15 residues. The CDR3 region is CASSYRDRNTGELFF. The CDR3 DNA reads TGTGCCAGCAGCTACCGGGACAGGAACACCGGGGAGCTGTTTTTT. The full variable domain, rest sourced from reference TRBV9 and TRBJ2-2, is DSGVTQTPKHLITATGQRVTLRCSPRSGDLSVYWYQQSLDQGLQFLIQYYNGEERAKGNILERFSAQQFPDLHSELNLSSLELGDSALYFCASSYRDRNTGELFFGEGSRLTVL.

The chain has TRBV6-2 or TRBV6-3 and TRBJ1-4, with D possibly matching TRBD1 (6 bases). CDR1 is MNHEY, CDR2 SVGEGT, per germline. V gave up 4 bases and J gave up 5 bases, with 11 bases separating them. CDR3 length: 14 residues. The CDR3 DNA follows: TGTGCCAGCAGTTTCGGACAGCTAAATGAAAAACTGTTTTTT. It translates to CASSFGQLNEKLFF.

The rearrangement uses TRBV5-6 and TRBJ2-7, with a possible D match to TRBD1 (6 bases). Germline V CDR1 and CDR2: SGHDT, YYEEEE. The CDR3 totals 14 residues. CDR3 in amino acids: CASSLGTLSNEQYV. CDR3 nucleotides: TGTGCCAGCAGCTTAGGGACACTCTCCAACGAGCAGTACGTC.

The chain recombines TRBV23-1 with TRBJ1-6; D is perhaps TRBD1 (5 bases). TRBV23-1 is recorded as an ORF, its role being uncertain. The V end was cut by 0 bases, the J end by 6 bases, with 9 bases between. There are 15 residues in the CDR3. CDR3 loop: CASSQSRDSNSPLHF. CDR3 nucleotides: TGCGCCAGCAGTCAATCGAGAGACAGTAATTCACCCCTCCACTTT.

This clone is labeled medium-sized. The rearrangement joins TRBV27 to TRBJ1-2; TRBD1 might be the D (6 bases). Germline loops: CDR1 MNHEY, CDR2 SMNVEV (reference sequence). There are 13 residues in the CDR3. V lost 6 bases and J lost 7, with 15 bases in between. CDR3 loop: CASSLGQSTGYTF. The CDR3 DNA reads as TGTGCCAGCAGCCTTGGACAGTCCACTGGCTACACCTTC.

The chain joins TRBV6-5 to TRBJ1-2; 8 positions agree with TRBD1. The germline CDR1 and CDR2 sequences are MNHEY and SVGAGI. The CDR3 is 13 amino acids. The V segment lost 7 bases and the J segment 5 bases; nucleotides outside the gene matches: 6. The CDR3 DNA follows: TGTGCCAGCACTCAGGACAGGGAGTATGGCTACACCTTC. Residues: CASTQDREYGYTF.

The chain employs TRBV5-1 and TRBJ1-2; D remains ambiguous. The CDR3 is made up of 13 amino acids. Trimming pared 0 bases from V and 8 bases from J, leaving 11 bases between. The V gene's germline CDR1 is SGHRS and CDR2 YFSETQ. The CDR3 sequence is CASSLDPMGGYTF. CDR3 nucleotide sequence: TGCGCCAGCAGCTTGGATCCGATGGGCGGCTACACCTTC.

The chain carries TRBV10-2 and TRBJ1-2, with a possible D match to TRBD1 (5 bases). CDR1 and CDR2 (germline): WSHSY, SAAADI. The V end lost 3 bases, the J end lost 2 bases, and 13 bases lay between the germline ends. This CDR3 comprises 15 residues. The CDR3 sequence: CASSDPSSGNYGYTF. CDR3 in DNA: TGCGCCAGCAGTGACCCTTCGTCAGGGAACTATGGCTACACCTTC.

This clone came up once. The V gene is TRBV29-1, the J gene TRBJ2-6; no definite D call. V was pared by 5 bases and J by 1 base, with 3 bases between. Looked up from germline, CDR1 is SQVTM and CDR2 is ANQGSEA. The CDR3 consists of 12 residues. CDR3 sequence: CSVRSGANVLTF. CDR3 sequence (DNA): TGCAGCGTTCGGTCTGGGGCCAACGTCCTGACTTTC. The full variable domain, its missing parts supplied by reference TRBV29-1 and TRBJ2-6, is SAVISQKPSRDICQRGTSLTIQCQVDSQVTMMFWYRQQPGQSLTLIATANQGSEATYESGFVIDKFPISRPNLTFSTLTVSNMSPEDSSIYLCSVRSGANVLTFGAGSRLTVL.

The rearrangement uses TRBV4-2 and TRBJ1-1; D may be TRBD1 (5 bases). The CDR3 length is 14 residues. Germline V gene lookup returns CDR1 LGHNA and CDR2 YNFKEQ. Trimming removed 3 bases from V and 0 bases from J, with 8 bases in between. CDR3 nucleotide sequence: TGTGCCAGCAGCCAGACAGTTGTGAACACTGAAGCTTTCTTT. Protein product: CASSQTVVNTEAFF.

CDR3 sequence (DNA): TGTGCCAGCAGTGATTACAGGGCCTACGAGCAGTACTTC. It codes for CASSDYRAYEQYF. The V and J genes are TRBV2 and TRBJ2-7; a possible D gene is TRBD1 (6 bases). The CDR3 is 13 amino acids. The V end lost 3 bases, the J end lost 2 bases, and 8 bases lay between the germline ends. Germline loops: CDR1 SNHLY, CDR2 FYNNEI.

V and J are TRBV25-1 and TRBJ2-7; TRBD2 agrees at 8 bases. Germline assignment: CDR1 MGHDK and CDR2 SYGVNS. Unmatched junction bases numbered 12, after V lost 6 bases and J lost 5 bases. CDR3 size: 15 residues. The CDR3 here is CASRGAGASPDEQYF. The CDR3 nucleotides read TGTGCCAGCAGGGGAGCGGGGGCGTCCCCCGACGAGCAGTACTTC.

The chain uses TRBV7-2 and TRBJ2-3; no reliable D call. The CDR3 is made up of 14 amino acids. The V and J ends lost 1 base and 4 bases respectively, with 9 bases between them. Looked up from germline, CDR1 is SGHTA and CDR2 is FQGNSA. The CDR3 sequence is CASSLGAASDTQYF. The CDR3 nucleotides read TGTGCCAGCAGCTTAGGGGCAGCTTCAGATACGCAGTATTTT.

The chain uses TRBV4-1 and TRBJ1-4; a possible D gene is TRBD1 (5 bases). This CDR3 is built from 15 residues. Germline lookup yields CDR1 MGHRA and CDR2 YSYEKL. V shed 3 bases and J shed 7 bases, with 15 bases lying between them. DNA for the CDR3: TGCGCCAGCAGCCATTCATCCGTCGGGGGTGAAAAACTGTTTTTT. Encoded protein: CASSHSSVGGEKLFF.